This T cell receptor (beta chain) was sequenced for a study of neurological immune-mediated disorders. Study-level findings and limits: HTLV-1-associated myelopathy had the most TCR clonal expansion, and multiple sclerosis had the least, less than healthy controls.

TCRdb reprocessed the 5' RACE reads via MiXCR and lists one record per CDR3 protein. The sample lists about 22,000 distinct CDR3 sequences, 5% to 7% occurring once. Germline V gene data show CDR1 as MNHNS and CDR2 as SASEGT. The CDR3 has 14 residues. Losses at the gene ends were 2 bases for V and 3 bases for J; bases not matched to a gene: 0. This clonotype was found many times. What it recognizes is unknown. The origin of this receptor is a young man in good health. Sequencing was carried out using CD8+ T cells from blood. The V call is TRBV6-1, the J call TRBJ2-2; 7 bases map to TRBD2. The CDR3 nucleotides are TGTGCCAGCAGTGAACTAGCGGACACCGGGGAGCTGTTTTTT. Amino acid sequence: CASSELADTGELFF.